The clone carrying this TCR beta chain was seen a few times. What it binds is not known. This record belongs to a study of cytomegalovirus exposure and HLA in healthy donors. A multiplex PCR was run with 60 Vbeta primers and 13 Jbeta primers. The data were produced by immunoSEQ multiplex PCR, yet TCRdb's version contains in-frame clones alone and is incomplete. This table holds around 76,000 clones, 70% to 80% found once. Germline V gene sequence: CDR1 WNHNN, CDR2 SYGVQD (reference sequence). Trimming took 6 bases from V and 6 from J, leaving 16 bases between them. The CDR3 covers 14 residues. When sampled, the donors appeared nominally healthy, though they likely had unrecorded immune exposures. Overall study findings and caveats: Later on, an analysis tied roughly 17,000 TCR beta sequences to HLA alleles at 0.05 false discovery rate.

This chain joins TRBV10-1 and TRBJ2-3; a weak D match, TRBD2 (5 bases). Source material: PBMCs. This clonotype was sampled from a woman aged 50 to 60 in good health and CMV-seropositive. In DNA form, the CDR3 reads TGCGCCAGCAGCCCCGGACCGGGCGGGGATACGCAGTATTTT. The encoded protein is CASSPGPGGDTQYF.